Listed below are T cell receptor beta chains from one sample, sequenced in a study of high-grade serous ovarian cancer treatment subgroups. The method was immunoSEQ multiplex PCR; TCRdb's version includes in-frame clones alone and lacks a portion of them. The sample has 5,000 or so clones, approximately 68% seen once; the top ten hold about a sixth. Sequences were obtained from tumor tissue. These TCRs come from a human donor with high-grade serous ovarian cancer. Both conserved end residues are part of each CDR3. D genes are given only for firm matches. Size tells how often a clone was seen (once, few, many) or the class of an expanded clone, and some rows leave it out.

.	TRBV5-6	TRBD2	TRBJ2-7	19	TGTGCCAGCAGCTCCCCGTTTGGTAGCGGGGGGGCCGACCCATACGAGCAGTACTTC	CASSSPFGSGGADPYEQYF
.	TRBV6-5	TRBD1	TRBJ1-1	15	TGTGCCAGCAGTTACTCCGGAGGGGGCCGGACTGAAGCTTTCTTT	CASSYSGGGRTEAFF
.	TRBV27	TRBD1	TRBJ1-1	14	TGTGCCAGCAGTTTCGCAGGGGGCAACACTGAAGCTTTCTTT	CASSFAGGNTEAFF
.	TRBV7-9	TRBD2	TRBJ2-3	16	TGTGCCAGCAGCTTAACGGCGGGGGGAGGGAGAGATACGCAGTATTTT	CASSLTAGGGRDTQYF
few	TRBV5-5	.	TRBJ1-2	14	TGTGCCAGCAGCTTGGCGACCCCTGGGTATGGCTACACCTTC	CASSLATPGYGYTF
.	TRBV19	.	TRBJ1-1	15	TGTGCCAGTAGTATAATGGCGGGGGTGAACACTGAAGCTTTCTTT	CASSIMAGVNTEAFF
.	TRBV19	.	TRBJ2-7	14	TGTGCCAGTAGTGAACAGGGACGCCCCTACGAGCAGTACTTC	CASSEQGRPYEQYF
.	TRBV7-3	TRBD2	TRBJ2-3	15	TGTGCCAGCAGCTTATTGGCGGGGGGCACAGATACGCAGTATTTT	CASSLLAGGTDTQYF
.	TRBV7-2	.	TRBJ1-1	12	TGTGCCAGCAGCTTTGCAGGAACTGAAGCTTTCTTT	CASSFAGTEAFF
.	TRBV9	.	TRBJ2-6	16	TGTGCCAGCAGCGTAGCTCCAAGCTCTGGGGCCAACGTCCTGACTTTC	CASSVAPSSGANVLTF
.	TRBV7-3	TRBD1	TRBJ2-5	17	TGTGCCAGCAGCCCCGGACAGGGATTACGTGGGAAAGAGACCCAGTACTTC	CASSPGQGLRGKETQYF
.	TRBV5-5	.	TRBJ1-1	16	TGTGCCAGCAGCCCGGGCGGGGTCCTTAGGCGGACTGAAGCTTTCTTT	CASSPGGVLRRTEAFF
.	TRBV28	.	TRBJ1-1	12	TGTGCCAGCAGTTCCGGATTTACTGAAGCTTTCTTT	CASSSGFTEAFF
.	TRBV6-5	TRBD1	TRBJ2-7	14	TGTGCCAGCAGTACCGGGACAGGCATCTACGAGCAGTACTTC	CASSTGTGIYEQYF
.	TRBV7-2	.	TRBJ1-1	14	TGTGCCAGCAGCTTAGCGAACGGAAACACTGAAGCTTTCTTT	CASSLANGNTEAFF
few	TRBV4-1	TRBD2	TRBJ2-3	18	TGCGCCAGCAGCCAGACTTTTCTAGCGGGCGCTAGCACAGATACGCAGTATTTT	CASSQTFLAGASTDTQYF
.	TRBV19	TRBD1	TRBJ1-1	17	TGTGCCAGTAGTATCAAGGGGGCCACCAAATCGAACACTGAAGCTTTCTTT	CASSIKGATKSNTEAFF
.	TRBV2	.	TRBJ1-5	15	TGTGCCAGCAGAGCACCGGGCCACGACAATCAGCCCCAGCATTTT	CASRAPGHDNQPQHF
.	TRBV29-1	TRBD1	TRBJ1-1	13	TGCAGCGGACAGGGGGGCATGAACACTGAAGCTTTCTTT	CSGQGGMNTEAFF
few	TRBV19	.	TRBJ1-1	11	TGTGCCAGTGATAGAGCGGGTGAAGCTTTCTTT	CASDRAGEAFF
.	TRBV10-2	TRBD1	TRBJ2-3	14	TGCGCCAGCAGTCCCGGGACAGGCGCAGATACGCAGTATTTT	CASSPGTGADTQYF
.	TRBV19	TRBD1	TRBJ2-1	15	TGTGCCAGTAGTAGGAGGACAGGGTCCTACAATGAGCAGTTCTTC	CASSRRTGSYNEQFF
.	TRBV9	.	TRBJ1-2	14	TGTGCCAGCAGCGCCCCACCGGAGGGGACTGGCTACACCTTC	CASSAPPEGTGYTF
.	TRBV6-5	TRBD1	TRBJ1-2	13	TGTGCCAGCAGCATCGGACAGGGGTTTGGCTACACCTTC	CASSIGQGFGYTF
.	TRBV5-1	TRBD1	TRBJ2-5	17	TGCGCCAGCAGCTTTGATCCTGACAGGGCCGTCCAAGAGACCCAGTACTTC	CASSFDPDRAVQETQYF
.	TRBV9	TRBD1	TRBJ1-4	16	TGTGCCAGCAGCGTGACAGGGGGCGCAACTAATGAAAAACTGTTTTTT	CASSVTGGATNEKLFF
.	TRBV7-2	.	TRBJ1-5	15	TGTGCCAGCAGCTTACTCCCAGTGCCGAGTCAGCCCCAGCATTTT	CASSLLPVPSQPQHF
few	TRBV19	TRBD1	TRBJ2-1	15	TGTGCCAGCCGGCCGGGACAGGCCATTTACAATGAGCAGTTCTTC	CASRPGQAIYNEQFF
once	TRBV18	.	TRBJ1-2	14	TGTGCCAGCTCACCTCTCGACAGCAACTATGGCTACACCTTC	CASSPLDSNYGYTF
.	TRBV6-5	.	TRBJ1-5	14	TGTGCCAGCAGTTACGGGAGACGAAATCAGCCCCAGCATTTT	CASSYGRRNQPQHF
.	TRBV6-4	.	TRBJ2-3	16	TGTGCCAGCAGTGACTCCGCAGGGGAAAGGGCAGATACGCAGTATTTT	CASSDSAGERADTQYF
.	TRBV7-9	TRBD1	TRBJ1-1	13	TGTGCCAGCAGAGAGACAGGGTACACTGAAGCTTTCTTT	CASRETGYTEAFF
.	TRBV6-5	.	TRBJ1-5	15	TGTGCCAGCCTGAAAGAAGGGGCGCGGGGACAGCCCCAGCATTTT	CASLKEGARGQPQHF
.	TRBV5-1	TRBD1	TRBJ1-1	14	TGCGCCAGCAGCTTTGTTACAGGGGGGACTGAAGCTTTCTTT	CASSFVTGGTEAFF
once	TRBV9	.	TRBJ1-5	14	TGTGCCAGCAGCGTAGGCGCTAGCAATCAGCCCCAGCATTTT	CASSVGASNQPQHF
.	TRBV14	TRBD1	TRBJ1-2	14	TGTGCCAGCAGCTACTCAGACAGGGTATATGGCTACACCTTC	CASSYSDRVYGYTF
.	TRBV6-6	TRBD1	TRBJ1-5	14	TGTGCCAGCAGTGACAGGGGGTCGGAACAGCCCCAGCATTTT	CASSDRGSEQPQHF
.	TRBV7-3	.	TRBJ1-6	14	TGTGCCAGCAGCTTAGAGAGGGGAGGGTCACCCCTCCACTTT	CASSLERGGSPLHF
.	TRBV5-1	TRBD1	TRBJ1-6	14	TGCGCCAGCAGCTCGGCGACAGGGGACTCACCCCTCCACTTT	CASSSATGDSPLHF
.	TRBV6-5	.	TRBJ1-6	12	TGTGCCAGCAGGGACAGCAATTCACCCCTCCACTTT	CASRDSNSPLHF
.	TRBV6-6	.	TRBJ1-1	15	TGTGCCAGCAGTTACTCATCGGACGGGTACACTGAAGCTTTCTTT	CASSYSSDGYTEAFF